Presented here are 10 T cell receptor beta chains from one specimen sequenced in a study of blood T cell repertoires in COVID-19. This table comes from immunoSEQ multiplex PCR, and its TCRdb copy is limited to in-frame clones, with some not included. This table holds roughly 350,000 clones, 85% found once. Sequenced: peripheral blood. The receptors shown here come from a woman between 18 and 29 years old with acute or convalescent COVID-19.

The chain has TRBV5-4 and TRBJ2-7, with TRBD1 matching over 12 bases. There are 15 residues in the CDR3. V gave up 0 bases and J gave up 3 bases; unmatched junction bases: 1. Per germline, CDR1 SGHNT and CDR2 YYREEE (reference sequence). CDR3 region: CASSLGDRGLYEQYF. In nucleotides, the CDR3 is TGTGCCAGCAGCTTGGGGGACAGGGGGCTCTACGAGCAGTACTTC.

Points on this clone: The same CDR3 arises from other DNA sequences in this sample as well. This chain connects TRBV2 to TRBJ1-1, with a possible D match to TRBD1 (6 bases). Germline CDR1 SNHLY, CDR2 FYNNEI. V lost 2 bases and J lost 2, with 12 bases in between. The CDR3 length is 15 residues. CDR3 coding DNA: TGTGCCAGCAGTGAAATGACAGGCGGCAACACTGAAGCTTTCTTT. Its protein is CASSEMTGGNTEAFF.

The CDR3 DNA is TGTGCCAGCAGTTCCGAGGGATGGGTCGTTGATGGCTACACCTTC. Translating gives CASSSEGWVVDGYTF. V gene TRBV28 combines with J gene TRBJ1-2, with D hard to call. CDR1 and CDR2 from the germline V gene are MDHEN and SYDVKM. V was clipped by 4 bases and J by 6 bases, with 18 bases between them. The CDR3 totals 15 residues.

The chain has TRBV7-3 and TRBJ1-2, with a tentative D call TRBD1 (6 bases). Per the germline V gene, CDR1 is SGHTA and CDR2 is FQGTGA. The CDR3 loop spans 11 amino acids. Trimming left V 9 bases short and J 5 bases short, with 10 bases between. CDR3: CARRDRYGYTF. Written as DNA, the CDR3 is TGTGCCAGGAGAGACAGGTATGGCTACACCTTC.

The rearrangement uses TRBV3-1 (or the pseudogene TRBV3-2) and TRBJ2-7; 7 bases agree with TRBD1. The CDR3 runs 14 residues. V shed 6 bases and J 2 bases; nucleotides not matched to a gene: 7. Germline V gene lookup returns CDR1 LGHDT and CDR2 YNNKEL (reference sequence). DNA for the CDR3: TGTGCCAGCAGTACCGACCAGGGGGCCTACGAGCAGTACTTC. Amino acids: CASSTDQGAYEQYF.

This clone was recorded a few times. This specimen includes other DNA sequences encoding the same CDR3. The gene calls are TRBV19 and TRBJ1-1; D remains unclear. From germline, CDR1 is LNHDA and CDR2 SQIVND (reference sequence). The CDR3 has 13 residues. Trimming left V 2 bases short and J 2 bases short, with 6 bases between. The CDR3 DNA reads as TGTGCCAGTAGTATAACGGTCAACACTGAAGCTTTCTTT. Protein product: CASSITVNTEAFF. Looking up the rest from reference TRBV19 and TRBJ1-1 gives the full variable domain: DGGITQSPKYLFRKEGQNVTLSCEQNLNHDAMYWYRQDPGQGLRLIYYSQIVNDFQKGDIAEGYSVSREKKESFPLTVTSAQKNPTAFYLCASSITVNTEAFFGQGTRLTVV.

The CDR3 coding sequence is TGTGCCAGCACCCGTTTGGGGACAGGGGACACTGAAGCTTTCTTT. Amino acid sequence: CASTRLGTGDTEAFF. The V call is TRBV6-5, the J call TRBJ1-1; 10 bases align to TRBD1. After removal of 7 bases from V and 3 bases from J, the junction contained 8 bases not matched to a gene. The CDR3 runs to 15 residues. Per germline, CDR1 MNHEY and CDR2 SVGAGI.

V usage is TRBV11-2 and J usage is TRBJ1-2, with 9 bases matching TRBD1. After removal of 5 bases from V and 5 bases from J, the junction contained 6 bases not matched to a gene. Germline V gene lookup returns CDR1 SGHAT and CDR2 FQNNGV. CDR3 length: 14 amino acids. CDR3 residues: CASSTGQGWYGYTF. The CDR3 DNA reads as TGTGCCAGCAGCACGGGACAGGGTTGGTATGGCTACACCTTC.

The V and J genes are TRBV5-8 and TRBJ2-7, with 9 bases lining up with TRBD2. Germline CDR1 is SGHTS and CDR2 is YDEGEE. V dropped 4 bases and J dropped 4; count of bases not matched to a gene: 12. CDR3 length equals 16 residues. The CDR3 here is CASSRGWTSDPYEQYF. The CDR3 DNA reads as TGTGCCAGCAGCCGGGGTTGGACTAGCGACCCTTACGAGCAGTACTTC.

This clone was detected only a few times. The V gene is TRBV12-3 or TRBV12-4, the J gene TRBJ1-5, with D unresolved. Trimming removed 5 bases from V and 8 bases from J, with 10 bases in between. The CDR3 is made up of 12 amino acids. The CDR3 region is CASSPTVEPQHF. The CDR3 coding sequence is TGTGCCAGCAGTCCTACAGTCGAGCCCCAGCATTTT.